This T cell receptor beta chain was sequenced for a study of cytomegalovirus exposure and HLA in healthy donors. Whole-study context: From HLA-typed donors, an early data release held 70 million to 95 million unique TCRs.

Primers included in the PCR were 60 Vbeta and 13 Jbeta primers. Method: immunoSEQ multiplex PCR; TCRdb's copy keeps in-frame clones and lacks some. Among roughly 150,000 clones listed, about 76% were seen once. From germline, CDR1 is SGHTA and CDR2 FQGTGA. The CDR3 runs to 17 residues. Trimming took 5 bases from V and 9 from J, leaving 26 bases between them. The clonotype originates from a woman aged 18-29 years in good health and CMV-seropositive. Sequenced: PBMCs. The chain uses TRBV7-3 and TRBJ2-1; D possibly corresponds to TRBD2 (7 bases). The CDR3 sequence: CASSLSMEGGPKAEQFF. CDR3 DNA: TGTGCCAGCAGCCTATCCATGGAGGGGGGGCCGAAGGCTGAGCAGTTCTTC.